The rows below give T cell receptor beta chains drawn from one sample of a study of molecular identifiers for immune sequencing clone quantification. In TCRdb, the PCR reads were re-called with MiXCR into one record per CDR3 protein. Of 65,000 or so distinct CDR3 sequences in the sample, about 18% were seen once. The sequenced material came from naive CD8+ T cells from blood, with Jurkat cell RNA spiked in. Receptors were obtained from a human donor in good health. Some libraries in this study had Jurkat cell RNA spiked in. CDR3s include the opening cysteine and the closing phenylalanine or tryptophan. Fields, in order: CDR3 length, J gene, D gene, V gene, clone size, CDR3 DNA, CDR3 protein. The D gene is left open where the match is weak. Not all rows give a size; the values are once, few, many and, for expanded clones, a class.

CDR3 length: 14; J gene: TRBJ2-7; D gene: TRBD1; V gene: TRBV30; clone size: many; CDR3 DNA: TGTGCCTGGAGTCTCCGGGACAGCCCCTACGAGCAGTACTTC; CDR3 protein: CAWSLRDSPYEQYF
CDR3 length: 15; J gene: TRBJ1-6; D gene: .; V gene: TRBV11-2; clone size: many; CDR3 DNA: TGTGCCAGCAGGATAGGACAGATCTATAATTCACCCCTCCACTTT; CDR3 protein: CASRIGQIYNSPLHF
CDR3 length: 12; J gene: TRBJ2-1; D gene: .; V gene: TRBV12-3/TRBV12-4; clone size: .; CDR3 DNA: TGTGCCAGCAGTTGGAGCGTCAATGAGCAGTCCTTC; CDR3 protein: CASSWSVNEQSF
CDR3 length: 15; J gene: TRBJ2-1; D gene: .; V gene: TRBV18; clone size: .; CDR3 DNA: TGTGCCAGCTCACCACCGTCTAGCGTGATCAATGAGCAGTTCTTC; CDR3 protein: CASSPPSSVINEQFF
CDR3 length: 15; J gene: TRBJ1-2; D gene: .; V gene: TRBV6-1; clone size: .; CDR3 DNA: TGTGCCAGCAGTGCTTCCCTGGAGGGGTACTATGACTACACCTTC; CDR3 protein: CASSASLEGYYDYTF
CDR3 length: 16; J gene: TRBJ2-3; D gene: .; V gene: TRBV2; clone size: many; CDR3 DNA: TGTGCCAGCAGTGACATTCGCGGGATTCCACCAACATCGCAGTATTTT; CDR3 protein: CASSDIRGIPPTSQYF
CDR3 length: 17; J gene: TRBJ2-3; D gene: TRBD2; V gene: TRBV20-1; clone size: many; CDR3 DNA: TGCAGTGCTAGAGCCCGGACTAGCGGGAGTAGCACAGATACGCAGTATTTT; CDR3 protein: CSARARTSGSSTDTQYF
CDR3 length: 15; J gene: TRBJ2-7; D gene: .; V gene: TRBV5-4; clone size: many; CDR3 DNA: TGTGCCAGCAGCCGGTCCGGGATGACTACGATCGAGCAGTACTTC; CDR3 protein: CASSRSGMTTIEQYF
CDR3 length: 13; J gene: TRBJ2-7; D gene: .; V gene: TRBV7-9; clone size: many; CDR3 DNA: TGTGCCAGCAGCCCCCCGACTAGTCAGCTGCAGTACTTC; CDR3 protein: CASSPPTSQLQYF
CDR3 length: 12; J gene: TRBJ2-2; D gene: .; V gene: TRBV29-1; clone size: many; CDR3 DNA: TGCAGCGTTGCCGCGAACACCGGGGAGCTGTTTTTT; CDR3 protein: CSVAANTGELFF
CDR3 length: 16; J gene: TRBJ2-7; D gene: .; V gene: TRBV12-3/TRBV12-4; clone size: few; CDR3 DNA: TGTGCCAGCAGTTTACGGAGGGTACAGGGCTCCTACGAGCAGTACTTC; CDR3 protein: CASSLRRVQGSYEQYF
CDR3 length: 15; J gene: TRBJ1-6; D gene: .; V gene: TRBV27; clone size: .; CDR3 DNA: TGTGCCAGCCGCCGGCGGGGGTCCTATAATTCACCCCTCCACTTT; CDR3 protein: CASRRRGSYNSPLHF
CDR3 length: 16; J gene: TRBJ2-1; D gene: TRBD2; V gene: TRBV23-1; clone size: .; CDR3 DNA: TGCGCCAGCAGTACGCGACTAGCGGGATCCTACGATGAGCAGTTCTTT; CDR3 protein: CASSTRLAGSYDEQFF
CDR3 length: 18; J gene: TRBJ2-2; D gene: .; V gene: TRBV3-1; clone size: many; CDR3 DNA: TGTGCCAGCAGCCACACAAAAACCACACGATCGAACACCGGGGAGCTGTTTTTT; CDR3 protein: CASSHTKTTRSNTGELFF
CDR3 length: 14; J gene: TRBJ2-2; D gene: .; V gene: TRBV4-1; clone size: many; CDR3 DNA: TGCGCCAGCAGCCAAGTCTATGCCGCCGGGGAGCTGTTTTTT; CDR3 protein: CASSQVYAAGELFF
CDR3 length: 13; J gene: TRBJ2-1; D gene: .; V gene: TRBV4-1; clone size: many; CDR3 DNA: TGCGCCAGCAGCCAAGATGCCCGACAGGAGCAGTTCTTC; CDR3 protein: CASSQDARQEQFF
CDR3 length: 13; J gene: TRBJ2-7; D gene: TRBD1; V gene: TRBV5-1; clone size: few; CDR3 DNA: TGCGCCAGCAGCCTCGGACAGGCCAACGAGCAGTACTTC; CDR3 protein: CASSLGQANEQYF
CDR3 length: 10; J gene: TRBJ2-3; D gene: .; V gene: TRBV7-9; clone size: many; CDR3 DNA: TGTGCCGGTGGTGAAGATACGCAGTATTTT; CDR3 protein: CAGGEDTQYF
CDR3 length: 14; J gene: TRBJ2-7; D gene: TRBD2; V gene: TRBV28; clone size: many; CDR3 DNA: TGTGCCAGCAGTTTAGCGGGAGGGGCCAACGAGCAGTACTTC; CDR3 protein: CASSLAGGANEQYF
CDR3 length: 12; J gene: TRBJ1-5; D gene: .; V gene: TRBV3-1; clone size: many; CDR3 DNA: TGTGCCAGCAGCTTCGAGAATCAGCCCCAGCATTTT; CDR3 protein: CASSFENQPQHF
CDR3 length: 14; J gene: TRBJ2-7; D gene: TRBD2; V gene: TRBV5-8; clone size: many; CDR3 DNA: TGTGCCAGCAGCCGGACTAGCGGGAGTATCGAGCAGTACTTC; CDR3 protein: CASSRTSGSIEQYF
CDR3 length: 14; J gene: TRBJ1-2; D gene: TRBD1; V gene: TRBV6-5; clone size: few; CDR3 DNA: TGTGCCAGCAGTTACGGGACAGGGGGCTATGGCTACACCTTC; CDR3 protein: CASSYGTGGYGYTF
CDR3 length: 15; J gene: TRBJ1-5; D gene: TRBD1; V gene: TRBV4-1; clone size: medium-sized; CDR3 DNA: TGCGCCAGCAGCCAAGGGACAGGGGTCAATCAGCCCCAGCATTTT; CDR3 protein: CASSQGTGVNQPQHF
CDR3 length: 10; J gene: TRBJ2-1; D gene: .; V gene: TRBV29-1; clone size: many; CDR3 DNA: TGCAGCGTTTGGAAGGATGAGCAGTTCTTC; CDR3 protein: CSVWKDEQFF
CDR3 length: 15; J gene: TRBJ2-3; D gene: .; V gene: TRBV2; clone size: many; CDR3 DNA: TGTGCCAGCAGTGAAGGGACAGACAGCACAGATACGCAGTATTTT; CDR3 protein: CASSEGTDSTDTQYF
CDR3 length: 14; J gene: TRBJ2-1; D gene: .; V gene: TRBV13; clone size: many; CDR3 DNA: TGTGCCAGCAGCTCGAACCCTAGTCGTGATGAGCAGTTCTTC; CDR3 protein: CASSSNPSRDEQFF
CDR3 length: 14; J gene: TRBJ2-7; D gene: .; V gene: TRBV27; clone size: many; CDR3 DNA: TGTGCCAGCAGTTTTAAGGACCTCTCCTACGAGCAGTACTTC; CDR3 protein: CASSFKDLSYEQYF
CDR3 length: 18; J gene: TRBJ2-1; D gene: .; V gene: TRBV28; clone size: many; CDR3 DNA: TGTGCCAGCAGTTCTCGGATACTGGAGGGGCCCTCCTACAATGAGCAGTTCTTC; CDR3 protein: CASSSRILEGPSYNEQFF
CDR3 length: 14; J gene: TRBJ2-7; D gene: .; V gene: TRBV19; clone size: .; CDR3 DNA: TGTGCCACCATAGAAAAAGGCGGCTCCTACGAGCAGTACTTC; CDR3 protein: CATIEKGGSYEQYF
CDR3 length: 15; J gene: TRBJ1-5; D gene: .; V gene: TRBV6-2/TRBV6-3; clone size: many; CDR3 DNA: TGTGCCAGCAGTTACGTCGGAGGGGGCAATCAGCCCCAGCATTTT; CDR3 protein: CASSYVGGGNQPQHF
CDR3 length: 13; J gene: TRBJ1-1; D gene: .; V gene: TRBV14; clone size: many; CDR3 DNA: TGTGCCAGCAGCCTACCATCGGGGGTCGAAGCTTTCTTT; CDR3 protein: CASSLPSGVEAFF
CDR3 length: 15; J gene: TRBJ2-1; D gene: TRBD2; V gene: TRBV29-1; clone size: many; CDR3 DNA: TGCAGCGTGGGGACTAGCGGGAGTATATGGAATGAGCAGTTCTTC; CDR3 protein: CSVGTSGSIWNEQFF
CDR3 length: 13; J gene: TRBJ2-1; D gene: .; V gene: TRBV19; clone size: .; CDR3 DNA: TGTGCCAGCGGGACTTCCCCTTACAATGAGCAGTTCTTC; CDR3 protein: CASGTSPYNEQFF
CDR3 length: 11; J gene: TRBJ1-2; D gene: .; V gene: TRBV28; clone size: few; CDR3 DNA: TGTGCCAGCAGTCAGGCCTGGGGCTACACCTTC; CDR3 protein: CASSQAWGYTF
CDR3 length: 11; J gene: TRBJ1-1; D gene: .; V gene: TRBV5-4; clone size: few; CDR3 DNA: TGTGCCAGCAGCTTGGTAGGGGAAGCTTTCTTT; CDR3 protein: CASSLVGEAFF
CDR3 length: 12; J gene: TRBJ2-1; D gene: .; V gene: TRBV11-2; clone size: few; CDR3 DNA: TGTGCCAGCAGCTTTACAAACAATGAGCAGTTCTTC; CDR3 protein: CASSFTNNEQFF
CDR3 length: 18; J gene: TRBJ2-5; D gene: TRBD2; V gene: TRBV7-2; clone size: many; CDR3 DNA: TGTGCCAGCAGTAATAGGTGGAACAGCGGGAGGGCCGTAGAGACCCAGTACTTC; CDR3 protein: CASSNRWNSGRAVETQYF
CDR3 length: 11; J gene: TRBJ2-7; D gene: .; V gene: TRBV20-1; clone size: many; CDR3 DNA: TGCAGTGCTAGACTAACATCCGAGCAGTACTTC; CDR3 protein: CSARLTSEQYF
CDR3 length: 14; J gene: TRBJ1-5; D gene: .; V gene: TRBV15; clone size: .; CDR3 DNA: TGTGCCACCAGCAAAATTTTAGGGGACCAGCCCCAGCATTTT; CDR3 protein: CATSKILGDQPQHF
CDR3 length: 14; J gene: TRBJ2-5; D gene: .; V gene: TRBV11-2; clone size: few; CDR3 DNA: TGTGCCAGCAGAAAGGCGGGTTTCGGTGAGACCCAGTACTTC; CDR3 protein: CASRKAGFGETQYF
CDR3 length: 14; J gene: TRBJ1-1; D gene: TRBD1; V gene: TRBV12-3/TRBV12-4; clone size: many; CDR3 DNA: TGTGCCAGCAGGCCGACAGGGATGAACACTGAAGCTTTCTTT; CDR3 protein: CASRPTGMNTEAFF
CDR3 length: 15; J gene: TRBJ1-2; D gene: .; V gene: TRBV4-1; clone size: many; CDR3 DNA: TGCGCCAGCAGCCAAGGGTCTGACAGCAACTATGGCTACACCTTC; CDR3 protein: CASSQGSDSNYGYTF
CDR3 length: 18; J gene: TRBJ2-1; D gene: TRBD2; V gene: TRBV7-2; clone size: .; CDR3 DNA: TGTACCAGCAGCTTACATCTTACGGAGCGGGGAAACTACAATGAGCAGTTCTTC; CDR3 protein: CTSSLHLTERGNYNEQFF
CDR3 length: 16; J gene: TRBJ2-5; D gene: TRBD2; V gene: TRBV7-9; clone size: few; CDR3 DNA: TGTGCCAGCAGCTTCCTACAACTAGCGGGGGCAGAGACCCAGTACTTC; CDR3 protein: CASSFLQLAGAETQYF
CDR3 length: 15; J gene: TRBJ1-3; D gene: .; V gene: TRBV7-6; clone size: .; CDR3 DNA: TGTGCCAGCAGCTTAGGCCAACTCTCTGGAAACACCATATATTTT; CDR3 protein: CASSLGQLSGNTIYF
CDR3 length: 15; J gene: TRBJ2-1; D gene: TRBD2; V gene: TRBV29-1; clone size: .; CDR3 DNA: TGCAGCGTTGGCGGGTTGGGGACTAGCTACAATGAGCAGTTCTTC; CDR3 protein: CSVGGLGTSYNEQFF
CDR3 length: 16; J gene: TRBJ2-7; D gene: TRBD2; V gene: TRBV20-1; clone size: few; CDR3 DNA: TGCAGTGCTAGAGGTGTGGTTGCGGGAGAGGGATACGAGCAGTACTTC; CDR3 protein: CSARGVVAGEGYEQYF
CDR3 length: 16; J gene: TRBJ2-6; D gene: .; V gene: TRBV4-2; clone size: many; CDR3 DNA: TGTGCCAGCAGCCCACAGATTCTCTCTGGGGCCAACGTCCTGACTTTC; CDR3 protein: CASSPQILSGANVLTF
CDR3 length: 15; J gene: TRBJ2-3; D gene: .; V gene: TRBV5-5; clone size: few; CDR3 DNA: TGTGCCAGCAGCTTGGGGTTAGTTTTCACAGATACGCAGTATTTT; CDR3 protein: CASSLGLVFTDTQYF
CDR3 length: 15; J gene: TRBJ2-3; D gene: .; V gene: TRBV7-9; clone size: many; CDR3 DNA: TGTGCCAGCAGCTTAGCGCCAGGGCTCACAGATACGCAGTATTTT; CDR3 protein: CASSLAPGLTDTQYF
CDR3 length: 13; J gene: TRBJ2-5; D gene: .; V gene: TRBV12-3/TRBV12-4; clone size: many; CDR3 DNA: TGTGCCAGCAGGACCGGGATGGGGGAGACCCAGTACTTC; CDR3 protein: CASRTGMGETQYF
CDR3 length: 14; J gene: TRBJ2-1; D gene: TRBD2; V gene: TRBV29-1; clone size: few; CDR3 DNA: TGCAGCGTTCAAACTAGCGGTACCTACAATGAGCAGTTCTTC; CDR3 protein: CSVQTSGTYNEQFF
CDR3 length: 13; J gene: TRBJ1-5; D gene: .; V gene: TRBV27; clone size: many; CDR3 DNA: TGTGCCAGCAGTTTAGCCCATGGACAGCCCCAGCATTTT; CDR3 protein: CASSLAHGQPQHF
CDR3 length: 16; J gene: TRBJ2-1; D gene: .; V gene: TRBV20-1; clone size: few; CDR3 DNA: TGCAGTGCTAGAGCTGTCTCCTTACAGGGCTACAATGAGCAGTTCTTC; CDR3 protein: CSARAVSLQGYNEQFF
CDR3 length: 13; J gene: TRBJ2-2; D gene: .; V gene: TRBV29-1; clone size: .; CDR3 DNA: TGCAGCGTTGTTTATCGGGGTGTGGGGGAGCTGTTTTTT; CDR3 protein: CSVVYRGVGELFF
CDR3 length: 11; J gene: TRBJ2-1; D gene: .; V gene: TRBV24-1; clone size: many; CDR3 DNA: TGTGCCACCAGTGATTTTTCGGAGCAGTTCTTC; CDR3 protein: CATSDFSEQFF
CDR3 length: 15; J gene: TRBJ2-5; D gene: TRBD2; V gene: TRBV2; clone size: many; CDR3 DNA: TGTGCCAGCAACACCGGGACTAGCGGGGAAGAGACCCAGTACTTC; CDR3 protein: CASNTGTSGEETQYF
CDR3 length: 15; J gene: TRBJ2-7; D gene: .; V gene: TRBV7-6; clone size: many; CDR3 DNA: TGTGCCAGCAGCCTCGGGACACTAGACTCCTACGAGCAGTACTTC; CDR3 protein: CASSLGTLDSYEQYF
CDR3 length: 12; J gene: TRBJ2-3; D gene: .; V gene: TRBV6-2/TRBV6-3; clone size: many; CDR3 DNA: TGTGCCAGCAGTTATCCTCCAGATACGCAGTATTTT; CDR3 protein: CASSYPPDTQYF